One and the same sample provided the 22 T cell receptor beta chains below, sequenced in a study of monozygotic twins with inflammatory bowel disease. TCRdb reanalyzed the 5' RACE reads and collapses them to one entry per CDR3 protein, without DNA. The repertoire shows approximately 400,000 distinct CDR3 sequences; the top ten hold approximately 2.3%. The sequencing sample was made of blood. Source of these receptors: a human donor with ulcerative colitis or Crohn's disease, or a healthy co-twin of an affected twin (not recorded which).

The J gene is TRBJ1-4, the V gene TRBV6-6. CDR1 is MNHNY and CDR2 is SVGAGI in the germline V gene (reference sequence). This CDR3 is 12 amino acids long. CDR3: CASSYNSEKLFF.

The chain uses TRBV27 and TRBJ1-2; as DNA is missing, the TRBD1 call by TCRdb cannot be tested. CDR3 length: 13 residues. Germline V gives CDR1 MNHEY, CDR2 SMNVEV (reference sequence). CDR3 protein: CASSYRTGQGYTF.

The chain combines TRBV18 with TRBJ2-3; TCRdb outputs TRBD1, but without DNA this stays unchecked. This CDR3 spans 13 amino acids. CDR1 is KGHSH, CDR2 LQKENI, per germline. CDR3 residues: CASSPNRVDTQYF.

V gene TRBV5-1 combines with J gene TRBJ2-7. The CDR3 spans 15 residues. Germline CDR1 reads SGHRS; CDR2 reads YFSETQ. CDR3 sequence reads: CASSSATQSNYEQYF.

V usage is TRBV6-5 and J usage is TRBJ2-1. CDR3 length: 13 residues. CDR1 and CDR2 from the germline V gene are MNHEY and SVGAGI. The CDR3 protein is CASSYRRSNEQFF.

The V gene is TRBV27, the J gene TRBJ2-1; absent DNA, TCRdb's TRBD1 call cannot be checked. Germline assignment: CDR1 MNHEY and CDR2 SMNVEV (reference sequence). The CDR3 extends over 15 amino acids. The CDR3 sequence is CASRRTGGSYNEQFF.

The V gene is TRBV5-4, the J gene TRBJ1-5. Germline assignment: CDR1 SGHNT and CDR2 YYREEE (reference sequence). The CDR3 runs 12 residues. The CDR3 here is CASLQPEQPQHF. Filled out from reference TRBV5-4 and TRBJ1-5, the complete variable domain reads ETGVTQSPTHLIKTRGQQVTLRCSSQSGHNTVSWYQQALGQGPQFIFQYYREEENGRGNFPPRFSGLQFPNYSSELNVNALELDDSALYLCASLQPEQPQHFGDGTRLSIL.

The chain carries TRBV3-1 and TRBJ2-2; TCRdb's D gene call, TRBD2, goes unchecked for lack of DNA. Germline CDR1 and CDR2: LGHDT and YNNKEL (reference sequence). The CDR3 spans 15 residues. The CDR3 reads CASSPYRLDPGELFF.

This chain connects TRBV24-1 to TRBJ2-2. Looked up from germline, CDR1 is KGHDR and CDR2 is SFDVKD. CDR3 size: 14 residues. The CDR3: CATSSTTNTGELFF.

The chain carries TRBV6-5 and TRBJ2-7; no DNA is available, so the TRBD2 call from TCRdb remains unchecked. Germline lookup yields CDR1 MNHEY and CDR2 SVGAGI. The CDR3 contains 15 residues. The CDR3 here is CASSYGTGLRYEQYF.

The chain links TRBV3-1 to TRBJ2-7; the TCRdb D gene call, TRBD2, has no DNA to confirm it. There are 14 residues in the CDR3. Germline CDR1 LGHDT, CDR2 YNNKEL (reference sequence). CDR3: CASSQPAGGAEQYF.

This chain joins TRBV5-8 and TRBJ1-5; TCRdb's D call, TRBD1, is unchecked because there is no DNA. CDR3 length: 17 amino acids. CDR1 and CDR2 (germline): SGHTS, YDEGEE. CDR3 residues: CASTKTGGRGVNQPQHF.

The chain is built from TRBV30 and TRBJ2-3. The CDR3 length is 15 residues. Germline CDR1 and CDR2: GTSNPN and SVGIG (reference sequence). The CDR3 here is CAWSWTGHSTDTQYF.

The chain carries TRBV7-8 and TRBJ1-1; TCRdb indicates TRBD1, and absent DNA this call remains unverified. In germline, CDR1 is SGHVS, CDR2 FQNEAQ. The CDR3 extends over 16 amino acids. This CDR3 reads CASSPPPRWMNTEAFF.

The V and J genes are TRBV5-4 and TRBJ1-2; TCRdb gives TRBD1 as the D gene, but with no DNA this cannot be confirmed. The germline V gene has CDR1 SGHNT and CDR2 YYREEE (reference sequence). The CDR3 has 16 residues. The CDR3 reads CASSSKRGQGDYGYTF.

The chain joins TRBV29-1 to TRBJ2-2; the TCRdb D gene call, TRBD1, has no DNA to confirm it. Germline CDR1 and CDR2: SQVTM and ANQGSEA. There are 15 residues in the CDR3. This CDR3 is CSVPPGTKRSGELFF.

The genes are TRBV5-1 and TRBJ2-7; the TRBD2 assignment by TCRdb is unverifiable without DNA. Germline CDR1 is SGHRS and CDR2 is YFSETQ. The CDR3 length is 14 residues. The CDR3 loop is CASSYIAGSYEQYF. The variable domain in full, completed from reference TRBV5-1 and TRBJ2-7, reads KAGVTQTPRYLIKTRGQQVTLSCSPISGHRSVSWYQQTPGQGLQFLFEYFSETQRNKGNFPGRFSGRQFSNSRSEMNVSTLELGDSALYLCASSYIAGSYEQYFGPGTRLTVT.

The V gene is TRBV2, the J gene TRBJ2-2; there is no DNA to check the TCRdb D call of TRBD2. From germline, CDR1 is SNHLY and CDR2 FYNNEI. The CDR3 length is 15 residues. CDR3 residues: CASSEFSLGFGELFF.

CDR3 sequence reads: CASSLVGTSGRADTQYF. This sequence joins TRBV7-2 and TRBJ2-3; the D gene TCRdb calls, TRBD2, cannot be checked with no DNA. This CDR3 comprises 17 residues. Per the germline V gene, CDR1 is SGHTA and CDR2 is FQGNSA.

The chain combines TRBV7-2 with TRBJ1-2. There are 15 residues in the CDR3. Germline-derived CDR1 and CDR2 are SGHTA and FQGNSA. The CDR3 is CASSLFDRNNYGYTF.

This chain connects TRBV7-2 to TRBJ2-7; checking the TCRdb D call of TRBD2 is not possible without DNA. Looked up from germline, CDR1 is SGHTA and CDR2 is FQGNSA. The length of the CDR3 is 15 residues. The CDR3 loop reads CASSLRIAGNDEQYF.

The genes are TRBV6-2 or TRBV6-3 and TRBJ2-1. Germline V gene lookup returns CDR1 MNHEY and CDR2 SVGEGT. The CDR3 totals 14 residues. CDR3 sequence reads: CASKEAGAYNEQFF.